These T cell receptor beta chains were read from a single sample in a study of CD8 T cells in Susac syndrome. Via MiXCR, TCRdb re-called the immunoSEQ multiplex PCR reads, giving one row per CDR3 protein. The sample consists of under 250,000 distinct CDR3 sequences, 85% to 95% of them appearing once. The sample taken for sequencing was CD4+ T cells from PBMCs. The receptors derive from a human donor with Susac syndrome. Each CDR3 is given with its conserved first and last residue. The D gene is left open where the match is weak. Size is stated for part of the rows, as once, few or many counts, or as a class when the clone is expanded.

J gene | D gene | V gene | CDR3 length | clone size | CDR3 protein | CDR3 DNA
TRBJ1-1 | TRBD1 | TRBV6-5 | 15 | - | CASSPPGQPKVAAFF | TGTGCCAGCAGTCCGCCGGGACAGCCTAAAGTGGCAGCTTTCTTT
TRBJ1-6 | - | TRBV7-9 | 12 | - | CASSLEQAALHF | TGTGCCAGCAGCTTAGAACAGGCAGCCCTCCACTTT
TRBJ2-5 | - | TRBV9 | 14 | - | CASSVDLGQETQYF | TGTGCCAGCAGCGTAGATCTAGGGCAAGAGACCCAGTACTTC
TRBJ2-2 | - | TRBV30 | 11 | - | CAFYRAGELFF | TGTGCCTTTTACCGGGCCGGGGAGCTGTTTTTT
TRBJ2-7 | - | TRBV4-1 | 13 | - | CASSQDGVDEQYF | TGCGCCAGCAGCCAAGATGGGGTCGACGAGCAGTACTTC
TRBJ1-2 | - | TRBV29-1 | 18 | - | CSVEDQMAGVYAGYSYTF | TGCAGCGTTGAAGATCAGATGGCAGGGGTATATGCGGGATATAGCTACACCTTC
TRBJ2-1 | - | TRBV15 | 12 | - | CATNLNRDTPFF | TGTGCCACCAACTTGAATCGGGACACCCCGTTCTTC
TRBJ1-6 | - | TRBV7-2 | 13 | - | CASSLGQPSPLHF | TGTGCCAGCAGCTTAGGACAACCGTCACCCCTCCACTTT
TRBJ1-2 | - | TRBV25-1 | 14 | - | CASSEYEGGYGYTF | TGTGCCAGCAGTGAATATGAGGGGGGCTATGGCTACACCTTC
TRBJ2-1 | TRBD2 | TRBV7-3 | 15 | - | CASSLNGGVFNEQFF | TGTGCCAGCAGCTTAAATGGGGGGGTGTTTAATGAGCAGTTCTTC
TRBJ2-7 | - | TRBV30 | 15 | - | CAWSLRGDRRVKQYF | TGTGCCTGGAGTCTCCGAGGCGATAGAAGAGTCAAGCAGTACTTC
TRBJ1-6 | TRBD1 | TRBV20-1 | 16 | - | CSASGTDTSYNSPLHF | TGCAGTGCTAGCGGGACAGACACTTCCTATAATTCACCCCTCCACTTT
TRBJ1-1 | - | TRBV5-1 | 15 | once | CASSSQGAENTEAFF | TGCGCCAGCAGCTCCCAAGGGGCTGAGAACACTGAAGCTTTCTTT
TRBJ1-4 | - | TRBV5-1 | 14 | once | CASSSDSTNEKLFF | TGCGCCAGCAGCTCGGACAGCACAAATGAAAAACTGTTTTTT
TRBJ2-5 | TRBD2 | TRBV20-1 | 16 | - | CSAPSGGGHHQETQYF | TGCAGTGCTCCCAGCGGGGGGGGCCACCATCAGGAGACCCAGTACTTC
TRBJ1-1 | - | TRBV6-5 | 15 | - | CASSSPYTGGTEAFF | TGTGCCAGCAGTTCACCATACACCGGAGGGACTGAAGCTTTCTTT
TRBJ2-5 | - | TRBV18 | 15 | - | CASSPDSPRQETQYF | TGTGCCAGCTCACCCGACTCACCCCGGCAAGAGACCCAGTACTTC
TRBJ1-5 | - | TRBV6-5 | 13 | - | CASGLGGNQPQHF | TGTGCCAGCGGTTTAGGGGGCAATCAGCCCCAGCATTTT
TRBJ2-5 | TRBD2 | TRBV24-1 | 16 | - | CATSDGTSGGLETQYF | TGTGCCACCAGTGATGGGACTAGCGGGGGGTTGGAGACCCAGTACTTC
TRBJ1-1 | TRBD1 | TRBV20-1 | 17 | - | CSATAPGTGVLGTEAFF | TGCAGTGCTACAGCCCCCGGGACAGGAGTTTTAGGCACTGAAGCTTTCTTT
TRBJ1-6 | - | TRBV12-3/TRBV12-4 | 12 | few | CASRTGNSPLHF | TGTGCCAGCAGAACGGGGAATTCACCCCTCCACTTT
TRBJ1-2 | - | TRBV20-1 | 13 | - | CSAYQRTATSYTF | TGCAGTGCTTACCAAAGGACAGCCACGAGCTACACCTTC
TRBJ2-3 | TRBD2 | TRBV28 | 14 | once | CASERAGGLNTQYF | TGTGCCAGCGAACGAGCGGGGGGTCTTAACACGCAGTATTTT
TRBJ2-5 | TRBD2 | TRBV5-4 | 14 | - | CASSKSGGRETQYF | TGTGCCAGCAGCAAATCGGGGGGGCGGGAGACCCAGTACTTC
TRBJ2-7 | TRBD1 | TRBV7-8 | 14 | - | CASSPRTGKSEQYF | TGTGCCAGCAGCCCACGGACAGGGAAAAGCGAGCAGTACTTC
TRBJ2-5 | TRBD1 | TRBV30 | 14 | - | CAWRPGQGRETQYF | TGTGCCTGGAGACCGGGACAGGGTCGAGAGACCCAGTACTTC
TRBJ2-5 | - | TRBV5-4 | 14 | - | CASSTGAGEETQYF | TGTGCCAGCTCTACAGGGGCGGGGGAAGAGACCCAGTACTTC
TRBJ2-1 | - | TRBV7-9 | 15 | - | CASREGRSTYNEQFF | TGTGCCAGCAGGGAGGGCAGGTCCACCTACAATGAGCAGTTCTTC
TRBJ2-3 | - | TRBV6-5 | 14 | once | CASAGPSLTDTQYF | TGTGCCAGCGCGGGGCCTTCCCTCACAGATACGCAGTATTTT
TRBJ1-5 | - | TRBV19 | 15 | - | CASSTSQGENQPQHF | TGTGCCAGTAGCACTTCACAGGGAGAGAATCAGCCCCAGCATTTT
TRBJ1-1 | - | TRBV14 | 14 | - | CASSLLRTGTEAFF | TGTGCCAGCAGCCTCCTGCGTACGGGGACTGAAGCTTTCTTT
TRBJ2-2 | - | TRBV4-2 | 16 | - | CASSQDRRANTGELFF | TGTGCCAGCAGCCAAGATAGGCGGGCCAACACCGGGGAGCTGTTTTTT
TRBJ1-5 | - | TRBV15 | 12 | - | CATNTPNQPQHF | TGTGCCACCAACACTCCAAATCAGCCCCAGCATTTT
TRBJ1-1 | TRBD1 | TRBV4-3 | 15 | - | CASSQEWTGNTEAFF | TGCGCCAGCAGCCAAGAATGGACAGGGAACACTGAAGCTTTCTTT
TRBJ1-3 | - | TRBV30 | 15 | - | CAWTRDSPLGNTIYF | TGTGCCTGGACCCGGGACTCCCCTCTCGGAAACACCATATATTTT
TRBJ1-2 | - | TRBV5-6 | 14 | once | CASSDFQGLRGYTF | TGTGCCAGCAGCGATTTTCAGGGATTGAGGGGCTACACCTTC
TRBJ1-1 | - | TRBV5-1 | 14 | - | CASSLGSWGTEAFF | TGCGCCAGCAGCCTGGGGAGTTGGGGCACTGAAGCTTTCTTT
TRBJ1-2 | - | TRBV20-1 | 14 | - | CSGADLSQSYGYTF | TGCAGTGGGGCCGACCTTTCCCAATCCTATGGCTACACCTTC
TRBJ2-2 | - | TRBV10-3 | 15 | - | CAISGTGDSTGELFF | TGTGCCATCAGTGGAACGGGGGATAGCACCGGGGAGCTGTTTTTT
TRBJ1-6 | - | TRBV12-3/TRBV12-4 | 12 | - | CASRRDHSPLHF | TGTGCCAGCAGACGGGACCATTCACCCCTCCACTTT
TRBJ1-5 | - | TRBV30 | 13 | - | CAWSVGVNQPQHF | TGTGCCTGGAGTGTAGGGGTAAATCAGCCCCAGCATTTT
TRBJ2-7 | - | TRBV5-6 | 16 | - | CASSLMGGGWHYEQYF | TGTGCCAGCAGCTTGATGGGAGGGGGGTGGCACTACGAGCAGTACTTC
TRBJ2-3 | TRBD2 | TRBV5-6 | 15 | - | CASSLYAGVSDTQYF | TGTGCCAGCAGCTTGTACGCGGGGGTATCGGATACGCAGTATTTT
TRBJ1-1 | TRBD1 | TRBV7-2 | 16 | once | CASSFFLGQGAVEAFF | TGTGCCAGCAGCTTCTTCCTTGGACAGGGAGCCGTTGAAGCTTTCTTT
TRBJ1-4 | - | TRBV30 | 17 | - | CAWSVGTGRATNEKLFF | TGTGCCTGGAGTGTGGGAACAGGGAGAGCAACTAATGAAAAACTGTTTTTT
TRBJ2-7 | - | TRBV6-5 | 16 | once | CASSYTTTGTSYEQYF | TGTGCCAGCAGTTACACTACTACAGGGACCTCCTACGAGCAGTACTTC
TRBJ2-4 | - | TRBV28 | 13 | - | CASQGIAKNIQYF | TGTGCCAGCCAGGGGATAGCCAAAAACATTCAGTACTTC
TRBJ2-7 | TRBD2 | TRBV6-1 | 16 | - | CASSQEEAGSSYEQYF | TGTGCCAGCAGCCAAGAGGAAGCGGGGTCTTCCTACGAGCAGTACTTC
TRBJ2-5 | - | TRBV18 | 12 | few | CASSPLGETQYF | TGTGCCAGCTCACCATTGGGAGAGACCCAGTACTTC
TRBJ1-6 | - | TRBV6-4 | 17 | few | CASSDSPGSSYNSPLHF | TGTGCCAGCAGTGACTCTCCGGGGTCCTCCTATAATTCACCCCTCCACTTT
TRBJ1-5 | TRBD1 | TRBV6-2/TRBV6-3 | 12 | few | CAGGQGNQPQHF | TGTGCCGGCGGACAGGGGAATCAGCCCCAGCATTTT
TRBJ2-5 | TRBD2 | TRBV7-3 | 16 | - | CASSLNGGGEQETQYF | TGTGCCAGCAGCTTAAACGGCGGGGGTGAACAAGAGACCCAGTACTTC
TRBJ2-1 | TRBD2 | TRBV10-3 | 20 | - | CATGGPKTGPRGGSYNEQFF | TGTGCCACCGGAGGGCCCAAGACCGGGCCCCGGGGGGGTTCCTACAATGAGCAGTTCTTC
TRBJ1-5 | TRBD1 | TRBV20-1 | 14 | - | CSAARQGGHQPQHF | TGCAGTGCGGCAAGACAGGGAGGCCATCAGCCCCAGCATTTT
TRBJ1-5 | TRBD1 | TRBV27 | 17 | - | CASSSALQGQRNQPQHF | TGTGCCAGCAGTTCCGCCCTCCAGGGACAGAGGAATCAGCCCCAGCATTTT
TRBJ1-1 | TRBD1 | TRBV6-2/TRBV6-3 | 21 | - | CASSYLGRDRAGSGTSTEAFF | TGTGCCAGCAGTTACCTTGGACGGGACAGGGCCGGTTCTGGGACCAGCACTGAAGCTTTCTTT
TRBJ1-1 | - | TRBV10-3 | 14 | - | CAIRGVLMTTEAFF | TGTGCCATCAGGGGGGTTCTCATGACCACTGAAGCTTTCTTT
TRBJ1-6 | TRBD1 | TRBV25-1 | 14 | - | CASSGTGQPSPLHF | TGTGCCAGCAGTGGGACAGGCCAACCCTCACCCCTCCACTTT
TRBJ2-6 | - | TRBV4-3 | 16 | - | CASSQDGGAGANVLTF | TGCGCCAGCAGCCAAGACGGAGGGGCTGGGGCCAACGTCCTGACTTTC